These 19 T cell receptor beta chains originate from one sample sequenced in a study of blood T cell repertoires in COVID-19. Clones were sequenced by immunoSEQ multiplex PCR, and TCRdb holds only the in-frame ones, with some missing. The repertoire holds around 72,000 clones, with around 90% as singletons. Sample: peripheral blood. These receptors originate from a human donor with active COVID-19. The donor label of this sample is uncertain.

The J gene is TRBJ2-2, the V gene TRBV24-1; TRBD1 matches 9 bases. The CDR3 spans 16 residues. Germline CDR1 KGHDR, CDR2 SFDVKD. J lost 5 bases, V lost 3 bases, and 6 bases had no gene match. CDR3 DNA: TGTGCCACCAGTGATCAGAGGACAGGGGAGACCGGGGAGCTGTTTTTT. Protein product: CATSDQRTGETGELFF.

On this clone itself: Additional DNA sequences in this sample encode the identical CDR3. The genes are TRBV28 and TRBJ1-5; the D gene is possibly TRBD1 (6 bases). V was pared by 5 bases and J by 3 bases, with 11 bases between. The length of the CDR3 is 14 residues. From germline, CDR1 is MDHEN and CDR2 SYDVKM. The CDR3 spells CASSPTGSNQPQHF. The CDR3 DNA reads as TGTGCCAGCAGTCCCACAGGGTCCAATCAGCCCCAGCATTTT.

The chain's CDR3 is CASSPTSAKNIQYF. In nucleotides, the CDR3 is TGTGCCAGCAGCCCGACTAGCGCCAAAAACATTCAGTACTTC. The chain recombines TRBV9 with TRBJ2-4, with 7 bases lining up with TRBD2. The junction had 2 bases not matched to a gene; V was cut back by 4 bases and J by 1 base. This CDR3 is built from 14 residues. Germline V gives CDR1 SGDLS, CDR2 YYNGEE.

The gene calls are TRBV7-2 and TRBJ1-6, with 7 bases lining up with TRBD1. Germline CDR1 is SGHTA and CDR2 is FQGNSA. Germline trimming cut 5 bases from V and 5 bases from J; bases unmatched to any gene: 6. CDR3 length: 15 residues. CDR3 in amino acids: CASSAAGGNNSPLHF. The CDR3 coding sequence is TGTGCCAGCAGCGCCGCAGGGGGAAATAATTCACCCCTCCACTTT.

This chain joins TRBV6-5 and TRBJ1-4; D is unresolved. Trimming pared 2 bases from V and 4 bases from J, leaving 8 bases between. Germline loops: CDR1 MNHEY, CDR2 SVGAGI. This CDR3 region has 14 residues. CDR3 protein: CASSYSRFNEKLFF. The CDR3 coding sequence is TGTGCCAGCAGTTACAGTAGATTTAATGAAAAACTGTTTTTT.

V and J are TRBV19 and TRBJ2-1; 10 bases are shared with TRBD1. The CDR3 is 17 amino acids. J lost 2 bases, V lost 5 bases, and 9 bases had no gene match. CDR1 and CDR2 (germline): LNHDA, SQIVND (reference sequence). CDR3 protein: CASSPRDRGRAYNEQFF. The DNA for the CDR3 is TGTGCCAGTAGTCCCCGGGACAGGGGAAGGGCCTACAATGAGCAGTTCTTC.

A single count supports this clone. The chain uses TRBV19 and TRBJ2-7; 9 bases are shared with TRBD1. With 5 bases clipped from V and 2 bases from J, the junction kept 4 bases outside the gene matches. The V gene's germline CDR1 is LNHDA and CDR2 SQIVND (reference sequence). The CDR3 length is 14 residues. CDR3 nucleotides: TGTGCCAGTAGTGTGGACAGGGGCACCTACGAGCAGTACTTC. Translation gives CASSVDRGTYEQYF.

This clone was picked up one time. V and J are TRBV5-1 and TRBJ2-5; D is unclear. The V end lost 2 bases, the J end lost 2 bases, and 7 bases lay between the germline ends. Germline-derived CDR1 and CDR2 are SGHRS and YFSETQ. This CDR3 contains 13 residues. The CDR3 sequence is CASSFTVQETQYF. The CDR3 nucleotides are TGCGCCAGCAGCTTCACAGTACAAGAGACCCAGTACTTC.

J is TRBJ2-3 and V is TRBV24-1; weak D call: TRBD2 (6 bases). V shed 3 bases and J shed 14 bases, with 14 bases lying between them. The CDR3 covers 12 residues. Germline V gene data show CDR1 as KGHDR and CDR2 as SFDVKD. The CDR3 region has the DNA TGTGCCACCAGTGATGGGTGGGGAGGCGGGTATTTT. Its translation: CATSDGWGGGYF.

The chain recombines TRBV19 with TRBJ1-6, with 10 positions matching TRBD1. Per germline, CDR1 LNHDA and CDR2 SQIVND (reference sequence). With V trimmed by 9 bases and J by 7 bases, 6 bases remained unmatched. The CDR3 contains 14 residues. CDR3 loop: CASQGQGENSPLHF. The CDR3 coding sequence is TGTGCCAGCCAAGGACAGGGGGAAAATTCACCCCTCCACTTT. Together with reference TRBV19 and TRBJ1-6, the CDR3 gives the full variable domain: DGGITQSPKYLFRKEGQNVTLSCEQNLNHDAMYWYRQDPGQGLRLIYYSQIVNDFQKGDIAEGYSVSREKKESFPLTVTSAQKNPTAFYLCASQGQGENSPLHFGNGTRLTVT.

The chain recombines TRBV5-4 with TRBJ2-7; 10 bases agree with TRBD2. V dropped 6 bases and J dropped 3; count of bases not matched to a gene: 9. This CDR3 contains 15 residues. Germline-derived CDR1 and CDR2 are SGHNT and YYREEE (reference sequence). The CDR3 protein is CASNTPSGSVYEQYF. In nucleotides, the CDR3 is TGTGCCAGCAATACGCCTAGCGGGAGTGTCTACGAGCAGTACTTC.

This chain links TRBV18 with TRBJ1-6, with D possibly being TRBD1 (6 bases). CDR1 KGHSH and CDR2 LQKENI come from the germline V gene. The CDR3 consists of 17 residues. V lost 9 bases, J lost 7 bases, and 25 bases lay in between. CDR3 sequence reads: CARLPPTGGSPNSPLHF. The CDR3 nucleotides are TGTGCCAGACTACCCCCGACAGGCGGCTCCCCCAATTCACCCCTCCACTTT.

The chain joins TRBV7-3 to TRBJ1-1; D not certain. Per germline, CDR1 SGHTA and CDR2 FQGTGA. The CDR3 sequence is 13 residues long. V was shortened by 5 bases and J by 3 bases, with 10 bases between the two germline ends. CDR3 amino acids: CASSQAADTEAFF. In DNA form, the CDR3 reads TGTGCCAGCAGCCAGGCCGCAGACACTGAAGCTTTCTTT.

The J gene is TRBJ2-5, the V gene TRBV9, with 9 bases fitting TRBD2. This CDR3 is built from 15 residues. V was clipped by 1 base and J by 5 bases; unmatched bases: 6. Germline V gene lookup returns CDR1 SGDLS and CDR2 YYNGEE. For the CDR3, the DNA is TGTGCCAGCAGCGTACTTAGCGGGAGTAGGGAGACCCAGTACTTC. It is translated as CASSVLSGSRETQYF.

This clone was picked up many times. CDR3 protein: CASGLGQPWEQYF. DNA for the CDR3: TGTGCTAGTGGTTTGGGACAGCCATGGGAGCAGTACTTC. This chain joins TRBV12-5 and TRBJ2-7; perhaps TRBD1 as D (5 bases). Between the trimmed V and J ends, which lost 1 base and 7 bases, there was a span of 11 bases. This CDR3 is 13 amino acids long. CDR1 and CDR2 (germline): LGHNT, FRNRAP.

The genes are TRBV9 and TRBJ2-7, with D possibly matching TRBD2 (6 bases). Germline lookup yields CDR1 SGDLS and CDR2 YYNGEE. The CDR3 loop spans 14 amino acids. Trimming removed 4 bases at V and 1 base at J, with 12 bases between. The DNA of the CDR3 is TGTGCCAGCAGCCTCCGGGACTCGTCCTACGAGCAGTACTTC. Translating it yields CASSLRDSSYEQYF.

V is TRBV7-9 and J is TRBJ2-7; a weak D match, TRBD1 (5 bases). The CDR3 sequence is 14 residues long. V was pared by 1 base and J by 1 base, with 8 bases between. Per germline, CDR1 SEHNR and CDR2 FQNEAQ (reference sequence). The CDR3 coding sequence is TGTGCCAGCAGCTTAGGGACATCATCCTACGAGCAGTACTTC. Amino acid sequence: CASSLGTSSYEQYF. The complete variable domain, with remaining parts taken from reference TRBV7-9 and TRBJ2-7, reads DTGVSQNPRHKITKRGQNVTFRCDPISEHNRLYWYRQTLGQGPEFLTYFQNEAQLEKSRLLSDRFSAERPKGSFSTLEIQRTEQGDSAMYLCASSLGTSSYEQYFGPGTRLTVT.

This rearrangement joins TRBV5-1 to TRBJ2-1; D might be TRBD1 (6 bases). CDR1 SGHRS and CDR2 YFSETQ come from the germline V gene. The V end was cut by 3 bases, the J end by 10 bases, with 14 bases between. This CDR3 has 13 residues. CDR3 protein: CASSYSGGREQFF. The CDR3 DNA reads as TGCGCCAGCAGCTATTCTGGGGGCCGGGAGCAGTTCTTC.

The chain employs TRBV2 and TRBJ2-3, with D perhaps TRBD2 (5 bases). This CDR3 has 14 residues. V gave up 8 bases and J gave up 3 bases, with 15 bases separating them. The germline gives CDR1 SNHLY, CDR2 FYNNEI. CDR3 loop: CASGSGLGTDTQYF. DNA for the CDR3: TGTGCCAGCGGCAGCGGTTTGGGGACAGATACGCAGTATTTT.